These T cell receptor beta chains were read from a single sample in a study of graft-versus-host responses after intestinal transplantation. Measured with immunoSEQ multiplex PCR; TCRdb has only the in-frame clones, and not every one. The sample has around 90,000 clones; 85% to 95% are singletons. What these receptors recognize is not known. The sample here was unstimulated CD8+ T cells sorted from spleen or lymph node cells, taken before intestinal transplant. The receptors derive from a human donor who received an intestinal transplant. The CDR3 runs from the conserved cysteine through the conserved F or W. D genes are given only for firm matches. Clone size appears in some rows only: once, few, many, or a class for an expanded clone.

v_gene,d_gene,j_gene,abundance,CDR3nt,CDR3aa
TRBV2,TRBD1,TRBJ2-7,-,TGTGCCAGCAGTGAGACAGGGTACAACGCCTACGAGCAGTACTTC,CASSETGYNAYEQYF
TRBV4-3,-,TRBJ2-7,-,TGCGCCAGCAGCCAAGCCCCCAAATCCTACGAGCAGTACTTC,CASSQAPKSYEQYF
TRBV2,TRBD2,TRBJ2-1,few,TGTGCCAGCAGTGCGAGCGGGAGACCCTACAATGAGCAGTTCTTC,CASSASGRPYNEQFF
TRBV5-6,TRBD1,TRBJ2-2,-,TGTGCCAGCAGCTTGGATTTGGGACAGGGGAAGACCGGGGAGCTGTTTTTT,CASSLDLGQGKTGELFF
TRBV11-1,TRBD2,TRBJ2-7,-,TGTGCCAGCAGCTCCGGGTACACCGGGAGGGCCTCCTACGAGCAGTACTTC,CASSSGYTGRASYEQYF
TRBV9,TRBD1,TRBJ1-1,-,TGTGCCAGCAGCGCCCCCGGGACAGGGGGCACTGAAGCTTTCTTT,CASSAPGTGGTEAFF
TRBV27,-,TRBJ2-2,-,TGTGCCAGCAGTTTACAGGGTTATACCGGGGAGCTGTTTTTT,CASSLQGYTGELFF
TRBV5-6,-,TRBJ1-5,-,TGTGCCAGCAGCTTGAAGGAGGGTAAGATTAGCAATCAGCCCCAGCATTTT,CASSLKEGKISNQPQHF
TRBV4-1,-,TRBJ2-2,-,TGCGCCAGCAGCCAAATACAGTTCACCGGGGAGCTGTTTTTT,CASSQIQFTGELFF
TRBV15,-,TRBJ1-1,-,TGTGCCACCAGCAGCCCAGGGGACACTGAAGCTTTCTTT,CATSSPGDTEAFF
TRBV5-6,TRBD1,TRBJ1-5,-,TGTGCCAGCAGCTTCTACAGGGGGAGCAATCAGCCCCAGCATTTT,CASSFYRGSNQPQHF
TRBV4-2,-,TRBJ1-1,-,TGTGCCAGCAGCCCCCGAAGGACAGTCGGCACTGAAGCTTTCTTT,CASSPRRTVGTEAFF
TRBV13,-,TRBJ1-3,-,TGTGCCAGCAGCTTTGTTTACGGTGGCTCTGGAAACACCATATATTTT,CASSFVYGGSGNTIYF
TRBV5-6,-,TRBJ2-7,-,TGTGCCGGCAGCTTGGCCTTAGTAATCCACGAGCAGTACTTC,CAGSLALVIHEQYF
TRBV25-1,-,TRBJ2-1,few,TGTGCCAGCAGTGAGGGAGCGGGTCGCGGTGGGTACAATGAGCAGTTCTTC,CASSEGAGRGGYNEQFF
TRBV2,TRBD1,TRBJ1-1,-,TGTGCCAGCAGTGGAAGGACAGGGGCGGTTTATATGAACACTGAAGCTTTCTTT,CASSGRTGAVYMNTEAFF
TRBV13,-,TRBJ1-4,-,TGTGCCAGCAGCTCCGGACAATATGCAACTAATGAAAAACTGTTTTTT,CASSSGQYATNEKLFF
TRBV10-3,TRBD2,TRBJ2-7,-,TGTGCCATCAGTGAACTAGCGGGAGCCTACGAGCAGTACTTC,CAISELAGAYEQYF
TRBV5-6,-,TRBJ2-7,once,TGTGCCAGCAGCTTGGGTTATGGGAGTTCAGCTACGATGCAGTACTTC,CASSLGYGSSATMQYF
TRBV6-1,TRBD2,TRBJ2-7,-,TGTGCCAGCAGTGATATCCCAGGGGGACTAGCGGATCCCTACGAGCAGTACTTC,CASSDIPGGLADPYEQYF
TRBV27,-,TRBJ1-1,-,TGTGCCAGCAGCTTCGGGGGGATGAACACTGAAGCTTTCTTT,CASSFGGMNTEAFF
TRBV7-9,-,TRBJ1-6,-,TGTGCCAGCAGCTCTATGGGGGGGCTGGACCATAATTCACCCCTCCACTTT,CASSSMGGLDHNSPLHF
TRBV4-1,TRBD2,TRBJ2-1,-,TGCGCCAGCAGCCAACCGGGACTAGCGGGAGATGAGCAGTTCTTC,CASSQPGLAGDEQFF
TRBV13,TRBD1,TRBJ1-2,-,TGTGCCAGCAGCTTTGGGACAGGTATCTATGGCTACACCTTC,CASSFGTGIYGYTF
TRBV20-1,-,TRBJ2-7,-,TGCAGTGCTAGAGCCGGCTACGAGCAGTACTTC,CSARAGYEQYF
TRBV7-9,-,TRBJ1-3,-,TGTGCCAGCAGCTTAGGGCAGGGGATAGACTTGGACACCATATATTTT,CASSLGQGIDLDTIYF
TRBV7-9,-,TRBJ2-1,-,TGTGCCAGCAGCGGACTGCCGGGGGAGGTCAATGAGCAGTTCTTC,CASSGLPGEVNEQFF
TRBV12-5,TRBD2,TRBJ2-3,once,TGTGCTAGTGGACCTCGGGGACTAGCAAGGGGGGCTAGCACAGATACGCAGTATTTT,CASGPRGLARGASTDTQYF
TRBV19,-,TRBJ2-1,-,TGTGCCAGTAGCGTGGCGGCAAACAATGAGCAGTTCTTC,CASSVAANNEQFF
TRBV13,-,TRBJ2-7,-,TGTGCCAGCAGCTTAGAGCGCTACGAGCAGTACTTC,CASSLERYEQYF
TRBV27,TRBD2,TRBJ2-1,once,TGTGCCAGCAGTTTTGGCGGGAGCTCCTACAATGAGCAGTTCTTC,CASSFGGSSYNEQFF
TRBV7-6,-,TRBJ2-1,-,TGTGCCAGCAGCTTAGACGCGGGCGGTGAGCAGTTCTTC,CASSLDAGGEQFF
TRBV4-3,TRBD2,TRBJ2-6,-,TGCGCCAGCAGCCAAGAACTAGCGGGGGCCATCAGCTCTGGGGCCAACGTCCTGACTTTC,CASSQELAGAISSGANVLTF
TRBV27,TRBD1,TRBJ2-3,-,TGTGCCAGCAGGACAGGGTTCGTCACAGATACGCAGTATTTT,CASRTGFVTDTQYF
TRBV5-4,-,TRBJ2-5,-,TGTGCCAGCAGCCCTGAAACGTACTCGCCCCAAGAGACCCAGTACTTC,CASSPETYSPQETQYF
TRBV6-1,-,TRBJ1-1,-,TGTGCCAGCGGGGGGGGGCTGGGGAACACTGAAGCTTTCTTT,CASGGGLGNTEAFF
TRBV13,TRBD2,TRBJ2-2,-,TGTGCCAGCAGCTTAGGAACCCCTAGCGGGGGGGCTGACGGGGAGCTGTTTTTT,CASSLGTPSGGADGELFF
TRBV19,-,TRBJ1-2,-,TGTGCCAGTAGTGGCAACAGGGACTATGGCTACACCTTC,CASSGNRDYGYTF
TRBV5-1,-,TRBJ1-1,-,TGCGCCAGCAGCTTTGGGACTGGGAACACTGAAGCTTTCTTT,CASSFGTGNTEAFF
TRBV28,-,TRBJ2-1,-,TGTGCCAGCAGGGGCGTTCGCGGGATTAGCTACAATGAGCAGTTCTTC,CASRGVRGISYNEQFF
TRBV18,-,TRBJ1-4,-,TGTGCCAGCTCACCCGGCAGGGGCGCGCCTAATGAAAAACTGTTTTTT,CASSPGRGAPNEKLFF
TRBV29-1,-,TRBJ1-2,-,TGCAGCGTTGAAGATTCGGGAAGAGTCGAGGGCTACACCTTC,CSVEDSGRVEGYTF
TRBV9,TRBD1,TRBJ2-1,-,TGTGCCAGCAGCTCGGCCGGGACAGGCTACAATGAGCAGTTCTTC,CASSSAGTGYNEQFF
TRBV2,-,TRBJ1-2,-,TGTGCCAGCAGTGAGAGGAGCTACTATGGCTACACCTTC,CASSERSYYGYTF
TRBV29-1,-,TRBJ1-2,-,TGCAGCGTTGAGACAATCGGTGGCTACACCTTC,CSVETIGGYTF
TRBV4-3,TRBD2,TRBJ2-1,-,TGCGCCAGCAGCTATGGGACTAGCGGGGGGAACAATGAGCAGTTCTTC,CASSYGTSGGNNEQFF